One and the same sample provided the 25 T cell receptor beta chains below, sequenced in a study of blood T cell repertoires in COVID-19. Method: immunoSEQ multiplex PCR; TCRdb's copy keeps in-frame clones and lacks some. The profile shows roughly 150,000 clones, approximately 83% of them singletons. Sequencing was carried out using peripheral blood. The receptors were gathered from a woman at least 80 years old with acute or convalescent COVID-19.

The chain uses TRBV28 and TRBJ2-7, with 9 bases lining up with TRBD1. The CDR3 consists of 17 residues. The V segment lost 5 bases and the J segment 5 bases; nucleotides outside the gene matches: 16. The germline gives CDR1 MDHEN, CDR2 SYDVKM. The CDR3 coding sequence is TGTGCCAGCAGTACTCTAACCGGGACAGGGCGTAGGAACGAGCAGTACTTC. Translating it yields CASSTLTGTGRRNEQYF.

The V gene is TRBV19, the J gene TRBJ2-7; TRBD1 agrees at 8 bases. Trimming cost V 6 bases and J 7 bases; bases outside gene matches: 11. The CDR3 consists of 14 residues. Per the germline V gene, CDR1 is LNHDA and CDR2 is SQIVND (reference sequence). The CDR3 nucleotides are TGTGCCAGTAGGGACAGGGCCGTAATGAGAGAGCAGTACTTC. Protein sequence: CASRDRAVMREQYF.

The chain employs TRBV5-1 and TRBJ2-7, with D maybe TRBD2 (5 bases). Germline V gives CDR1 SGHRS, CDR2 YFSETQ. V shed 2 bases and J shed 3 bases, with 12 bases lying between them. This CDR3 contains 14 residues. The CDR3 sequence: CASSLRGSYYEQYF. In DNA, the CDR3 is TGCGCCAGCAGCTTACGGGGATCCTACTACGAGCAGTACTTC. Variable domain in full (rest from reference TRBV5-1 and TRBJ2-7): KAGVTQTPRYLIKTRGQQVTLSCSPISGHRSVSWYQQTPGQGLQFLFEYFSETQRNKGNFPGRFSGRQFSNSRSEMNVSTLELGDSALYLCASSLRGSYYEQYFGPGTRLTVT.

V and J are TRBV29-1 and TRBJ1-4, with a possible D match to TRBD1 (5 bases). The germline V gene has CDR1 SQVTM and CDR2 ANQGSEA. The V end lost 7 bases, the J end lost 1 base, and 19 bases lay between the germline ends. This CDR3 contains 16 residues. The CDR3 is CSAYDRTLETNEKLFF. CDR3 in DNA: TGCAGCGCTTACGACAGAACCCTAGAAACTAATGAAAAACTGTTTTTT.

The chain is built from TRBV4-1 and TRBJ2-1; weak D call: TRBD2 (6 bases). Between the trimmed V and J ends, which lost 0 bases and 4 bases, there was a span of 10 bases. Germline V gives CDR1 MGHRA, CDR2 YSYEKL. This CDR3 comprises 15 residues. CDR3 nucleotides: TGCGCCAGCAGCCAAGATTCGGGAGTTTACAATGAGCAGTTCTTC. It specifies CASSQDSGVYNEQFF.

V and J are TRBV19 and TRBJ1-3, with D perhaps matching TRBD1 (5 bases). CDR3 length: 16 residues. Germline CDR1 LNHDA, CDR2 SQIVND (reference sequence). Trimming shortened V by 4 bases and J by 2 bases, and 15 bases separated the two germline ends. Here the CDR3 reads CASSNRQGTTGNTIYF. Written as DNA, the CDR3 is TGTGCCAGTAGTAACAGGCAGGGAACAACTGGAAACACCATATATTTT.

V is TRBV28 and J is TRBJ2-1; 8 bases agree with TRBD1. The germline CDR1 and CDR2 sequences are MDHEN and SYDVKM. The CDR3 totals 15 residues. Trimming at V came to 5 bases and at J to 5 bases, leaving 8 bases not matched to a gene. CDR3: CASSRKDRENNEQFF. As DNA, the CDR3 is TGTGCCAGCAGTCGGAAGGACAGGGAAAACAATGAGCAGTTCTTC.

The gene calls are TRBV18 and TRBJ2-3; D may be TRBD1 (6 bases). CDR3 length: 15 residues. Trimming pared 4 bases from V and 4 bases from J, leaving 15 bases between. Germline CDR1 is KGHSH and CDR2 is LQKENI. The CDR3 sequence is CASSRDLTGSDTQYF. The CDR3 DNA sequence: TGTGCCAGCTCACGAGATTTAACAGGGTCAGATACGCAGTATTTT.

The V gene is TRBV21-1, the J gene TRBJ2-1; the D segment call TRBD1 is taken from the table without a DNA check. TRBV21-1 is termed a pseudogene. The CDR3 covers 19 residues. The CDR3 is CASSSQRGFRLASENEQFF. The CDR3 region has the DNA TGTGCCAGCAGCAGCCAAAGGGGGTTCAGGTTAGCTTCAGAGAATGAGCAGTTCTTC.

This clone came up once. The chain couples TRBV2 to TRBJ2-3; 9 bases agree with TRBD2. Germline CDR1 reads SNHLY; CDR2 reads FYNNEI. The CDR3 is made up of 17 amino acids. Germline trimming cut 2 bases from V and 0 bases from J; bases unmatched to any gene: 6. The chain's CDR3 is CASSELWLAGSTDTQYF. The CDR3 nucleotides are TGTGCCAGCAGTGAACTGTGGCTAGCGGGGAGCACAGATACGCAGTATTTT.

The chain carries TRBV9 and TRBJ1-3; no clear D. The CDR3 runs to 12 residues. V gave up 7 bases and J gave up 4 bases, with 9 bases separating them. Germline V gene data show CDR1 as SGDLS and CDR2 as YYNGEE. The CDR3 is CASQRTGNTIYF. In nucleotides, the CDR3 is TGTGCCAGCCAGCGGACCGGAAACACCATATATTTT.

The chain combines TRBV28 with TRBJ1-1; TRBD1 might be the D (6 bases). CDR1 and CDR2 (germline): MDHEN, SYDVKM. The CDR3 loop spans 14 amino acids. V lost 6 bases, J lost 7 bases, and 18 bases lay in between. The DNA of the CDR3 is TGTGCCAGCAGATCAGGACAGCTACCGAGTGAAGCTTTCTTT. Protein sequence: CASRSGQLPSEAFF.

The rearrangement links TRBV7-9 to TRBJ1-2; 7 bases align to TRBD1. The V gene's germline CDR1 is SEHNR and CDR2 FQNEAQ (reference sequence). The V gene end was trimmed by 3 bases and the J gene end by 4 bases; junction bases not matched to a gene: 5. The CDR3 spans 14 residues. As DNA, the CDR3 is TGTGCCAGCAGCTTTGGACAGGAGACCTATGGCTACACCTTC. As protein: CASSFGQETYGYTF. The whole variable domain, filled in from reference TRBV7-9 and TRBJ1-2, reads DTGVSQNPRHKITKRGQNVTFRCDPISEHNRLYWYRQTLGQGPEFLTYFQNEAQLEKSRLLSDRFSAERPKGSFSTLEIQRTEQGDSAMYLCASSFGQETYGYTFGSGTRLTVV.

The chain links TRBV6-1 to TRBJ1-5, with TRBD1 identical over 8 bases. CDR3 length equals 14 residues. Trimming cost V 2 bases and J 4 bases; bases outside gene matches: 1. Germline CDR1 and CDR2: MNHNS and SASEGT. The CDR3 coding sequence is TGTGCCAGCAGTGAATGGGACAGGAATCAGCCCCAGCATTTT. It translates to CASSEWDRNQPQHF.

V and J are TRBV19 and TRBJ1-5; possible D gene TRBD1, 5 bases. Looked up from germline, CDR1 is LNHDA and CDR2 is SQIVND (reference sequence). CDR3 size: 15 residues. The germline V and J ends were trimmed by 2 bases and 9 bases, with 17 bases remaining between them. The CDR3 loop reads CASSIRRTGMMPQHF. The CDR3 DNA reads as TGTGCCAGTAGTATAAGAAGAACAGGCATGATGCCCCAGCATTTT. The full variable domain, completed using reference TRBV19 and TRBJ1-5, is DGGITQSPKYLFRKEGQNVTLSCEQNLNHDAMYWYRQDPGQGLRLIYYSQIVNDFQKGDIAEGYSVSREKKESFPLTVTSAQKNPTAFYLCASSIRRTGMMPQHFGDGTRLSIL.

The chain combines TRBV7-8 with TRBJ2-7; D remains ambiguous. The CDR3 covers 13 residues. Germline CDR1 is SGHVS and CDR2 is FQNEAQ. Deletions cut 5 bases from V and 3 bases from J, with 11 bases between. CDR3 nucleotide sequence: TGTGCCAGCAGCCGTGACTCTTTCTACGAGCAGTACTTC. Amino acids: CASSRDSFYEQYF.

The rearrangement joins TRBV10-3 to TRBJ2-2, with 9 bases identical to TRBD1. The V gene end was trimmed by 2 bases and the J gene end by 7 bases; junction bases not matched to a gene: 5. The V gene's germline CDR1 is ENHRY and CDR2 SYGVKD. This CDR3 has 15 amino acids. The DNA of the CDR3 is TGTGCCATCAGTGAGCCCCACAGGGGGCGCGGGGAGCTGTTTTTT. It is translated as CAISEPHRGRGELFF.

The chain is built from TRBV30 and TRBJ2-1; tentatively, D is TRBD1 (5 bases). V lost 1 base and J 7 bases, leaving 8 bases between the germline ends. Looked up from germline, CDR1 is GTSNPN and CDR2 is SVGIG (reference sequence). This CDR3 is 12 amino acids long. This CDR3 is CAWSAHRNEQFF. The DNA of the CDR3 is TGTGCCTGGAGTGCCCACAGGAATGAGCAGTTCTTC.

For the CDR3, the DNA is TGCGCCAGCAGCTTGACGACAGGGGAGAGTGGCTACACCTTC. Translated, it gives CASSLTTGESGYTF. V and J are TRBV5-1 and TRBJ1-2; 8 positions agree with TRBD1. CDR1 is SGHRS and CDR2 is YFSETQ in the germline V gene. V lost 1 base to trimming and J lost 7 bases; unmatched junction nucleotides: 6. The CDR3 is 14 amino acids.

Only a few counts were recorded for this clone. The chain employs TRBV28 and TRBJ2-7; D is possibly TRBD1 (6 bases). Trimming took off 6 bases at V and 4 bases at J, with 19 bases between the two ends. From germline, CDR1 is MDHEN and CDR2 SYDVKM. This CDR3 contains 15 residues. The CDR3 bases are TGTGCCAGCAGACCCACGACAGGAAACTTTTACGAGCAGTACTTC. This codes for CASRPTTGNFYEQYF.

The chain joins TRBV10-3 to TRBJ2-5, with 7 bases lining up with TRBD2. Germline values: CDR1 ENHRY, CDR2 SYGVKD. Unmatched junction bases numbered 9, after V lost 4 bases and J lost 1 base. CDR3 length: 16 amino acids. The CDR3 DNA is TGTGCCATCAGTGCATACCGGGCGGGGGTCCAAGAGACCCAGTACTTC. It specifies CAISAYRAGVQETQYF.

V and J are TRBV6-5 and TRBJ2-2, with a possible D match to TRBD2 (6 bases). Germline CDR1 and CDR2: MNHEY and SVGAGI. The CDR3 sequence is 16 residues long. With 2 bases removed from V and 1 base from J, the gap between germline ends came to 11 bases. In nucleotides, the CDR3 is TGTGCCAGCAGTTACCCGATGGGACTGAACACCGGGGAGCTGTTTTTT. Translating gives CASSYPMGLNTGELFF.

V is TRBV6-1 and J is TRBJ1-2; TRBD1 might be the D (5 bases). This CDR3 has 13 amino acids. V lost 5 bases and J lost 4, with 11 bases in between. Per the germline V gene, CDR1 is MNHNS and CDR2 is SASEGT. The CDR3 region is CASSYSTVYGYTF. CDR3 DNA sequence: TGTGCCAGCAGTTATTCGACAGTCTATGGCTACACCTTC.

This chain links TRBV6-5 with TRBJ2-1; D unclear. V was cut by 2 bases and J by 2 bases, with 7 bases left in between. CDR3 length equals 14 residues. The V gene's germline CDR1 is MNHEY and CDR2 SVGAGI. The DNA for the CDR3 is TGTGCCAGCAGTTACGTCCTTGCCTACAATGAGCAGTTCTTC. It specifies CASSYVLAYNEQFF.

The chain has TRBV12-3 or TRBV12-4 and TRBJ1-3; 8 positions agree with TRBD1. This CDR3 contains 13 residues. Trimming took 6 bases from V and 7 from J; bases not matched to a gene: 5. The CDR3 protein is CASSFGQGNTIYF. The CDR3 DNA is TGTGCCAGCAGCTTTGGACAGGGTAACACCATATATTTT.